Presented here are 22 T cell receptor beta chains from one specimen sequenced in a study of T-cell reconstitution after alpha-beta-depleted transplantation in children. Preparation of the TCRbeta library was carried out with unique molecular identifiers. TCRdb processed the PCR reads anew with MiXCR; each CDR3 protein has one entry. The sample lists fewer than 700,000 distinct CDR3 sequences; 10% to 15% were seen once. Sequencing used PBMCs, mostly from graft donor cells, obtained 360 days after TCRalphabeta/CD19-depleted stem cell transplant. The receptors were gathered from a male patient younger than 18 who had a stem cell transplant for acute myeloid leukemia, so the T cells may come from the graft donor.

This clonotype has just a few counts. Here the CDR3 reads CASSQDRVPYEQYF. CDR3 DNA: TGTGCCAGCAGCCAAGACCGTGTCCCCTACGAGCAGTACTTC. This chain uses TRBV3-1 with TRBJ2-7; D is undetermined. From germline, CDR1 is LGHDT and CDR2 YNNKEL (reference sequence). The CDR3 is 14 amino acids. The ends were cut back, 0 bases at V and 2 bases at J, with 8 bases in the middle.

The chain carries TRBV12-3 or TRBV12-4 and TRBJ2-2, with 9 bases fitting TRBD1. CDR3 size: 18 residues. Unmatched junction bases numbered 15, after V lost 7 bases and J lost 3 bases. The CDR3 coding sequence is TGTGCCAGCAACCGCGAAGTTGGGACAGGGCTCCACACCGGGGAGCTGTTTTTT. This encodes CASNREVGTGLHTGELFF.

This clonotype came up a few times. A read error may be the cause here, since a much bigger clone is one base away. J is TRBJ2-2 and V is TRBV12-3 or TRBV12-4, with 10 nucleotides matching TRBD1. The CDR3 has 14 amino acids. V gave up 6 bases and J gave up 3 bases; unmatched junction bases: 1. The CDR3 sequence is CASRGTGDTGELFF. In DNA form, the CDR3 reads TGTGCCAGCAGGGGGACAGGGGACACCGGGGAGCTGTTTTTT.

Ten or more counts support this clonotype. The DNA for the CDR3 is TGTGCCAGCAGTGTAGGGCTGACCATTGTCGCCGAGCAGTACTTC. Residues: CASSVGLTIVAEQYF. This chain joins TRBV5-4 and TRBJ2-7; D uncertain. CDR1 and CDR2 from the germline V gene are SGHNT and YYREEE (reference sequence). V was shortened by 5 bases and J by 6 bases, with 21 bases between the two germline ends. CDR3 length equals 15 residues.

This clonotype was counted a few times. The CDR3 spells CASSLILDEQFF. The CDR3 DNA reads TGTGCCAGCAGCTTAATTTTGGATGAGCAGTTCTTC. The chain carries TRBV7-9 and TRBJ2-1, with unresolved D. The CDR3 has 12 amino acids. Deletions cut 2 bases from V and 8 bases from J, with 7 bases between. Germline V CDR1 and CDR2: SEHNR, FQNEAQ (reference sequence).

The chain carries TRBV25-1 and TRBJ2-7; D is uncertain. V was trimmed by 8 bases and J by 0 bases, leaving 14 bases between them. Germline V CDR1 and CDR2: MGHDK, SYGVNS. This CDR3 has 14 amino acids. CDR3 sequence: CASSYAESSYEQYF. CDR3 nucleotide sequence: TGTGCCAGCTCCTATGCGGAGAGCTCCTACGAGCAGTACTTC.

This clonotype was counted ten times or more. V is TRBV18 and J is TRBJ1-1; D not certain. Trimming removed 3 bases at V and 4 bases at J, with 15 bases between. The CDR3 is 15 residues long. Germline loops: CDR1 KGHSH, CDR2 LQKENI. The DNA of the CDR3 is TGTGCCAGCTCACCCACTGGGTTTGGTGGCACTGAAGCTTTCTTT. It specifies CASSPTGFGGTEAFF.

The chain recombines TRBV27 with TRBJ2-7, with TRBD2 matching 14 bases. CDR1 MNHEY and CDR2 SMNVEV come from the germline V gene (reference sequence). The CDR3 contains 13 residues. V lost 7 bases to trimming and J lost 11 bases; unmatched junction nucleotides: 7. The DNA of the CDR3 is TGTGCCAGCAACGGACTAGCGGGAGGAACTAAGTACTTC. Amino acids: CASNGLAGGTKYF.

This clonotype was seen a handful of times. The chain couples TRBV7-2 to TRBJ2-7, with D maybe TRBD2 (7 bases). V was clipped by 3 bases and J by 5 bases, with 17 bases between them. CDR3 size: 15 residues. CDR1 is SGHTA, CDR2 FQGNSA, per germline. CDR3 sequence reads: CASSFGKGRGNEQYF. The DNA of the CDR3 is TGTGCCAGCAGCTTTGGAAAGGGGAGGGGGAACGAGCAGTACTTC.

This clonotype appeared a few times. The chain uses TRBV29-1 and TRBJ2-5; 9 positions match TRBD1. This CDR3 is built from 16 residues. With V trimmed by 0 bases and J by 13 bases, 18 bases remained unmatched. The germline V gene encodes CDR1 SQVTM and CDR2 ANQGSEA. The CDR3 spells CSVEDPGMGQGPRPYF. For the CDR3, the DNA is TGCAGCGTTGAAGATCCGGGTATGGGACAGGGTCCCCGACCGTACTTC.

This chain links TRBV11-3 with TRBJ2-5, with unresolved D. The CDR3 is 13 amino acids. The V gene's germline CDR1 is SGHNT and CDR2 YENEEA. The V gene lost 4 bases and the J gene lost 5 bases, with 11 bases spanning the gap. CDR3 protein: CASSSDVRETQYF. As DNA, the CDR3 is TGTGCCAGCAGCTCCGACGTAAGGGAGACCCAGTACTTC.

The DNA for the CDR3 is TGTGCCAGCAGGGAGCGCCCTCCATTCACAGATACGCAGTATTTT. Protein sequence: CASRERPPFTDTQYF. This chain links TRBV6-2 or TRBV6-3 with TRBJ2-3; D gene unclear. Trimming removed 6 bases from V and 2 bases from J, with 15 bases in between. Germline V gives CDR1 MNHEY, CDR2 SVGEGT. This CDR3 contains 15 residues.

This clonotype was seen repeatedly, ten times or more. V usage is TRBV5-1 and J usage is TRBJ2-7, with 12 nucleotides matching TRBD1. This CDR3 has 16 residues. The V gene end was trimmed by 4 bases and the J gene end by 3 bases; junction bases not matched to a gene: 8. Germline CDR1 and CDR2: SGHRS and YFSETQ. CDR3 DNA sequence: TGCGCCAGCAGCGGGGGACAGGGGGCGATTTTCTACGAGCAGTACTTC. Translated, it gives CASSGGQGAIFYEQYF. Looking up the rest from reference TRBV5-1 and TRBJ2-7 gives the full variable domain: KAGVTQTPRYLIKTRGQQVTLSCSPISGHRSVSWYQQTPGQGLQFLFEYFSETQRNKGNFPGRFSGRQFSNSRSEMNVSTLELGDSALYLCASSGGQGAIFYEQYFGPGTRLTVT.

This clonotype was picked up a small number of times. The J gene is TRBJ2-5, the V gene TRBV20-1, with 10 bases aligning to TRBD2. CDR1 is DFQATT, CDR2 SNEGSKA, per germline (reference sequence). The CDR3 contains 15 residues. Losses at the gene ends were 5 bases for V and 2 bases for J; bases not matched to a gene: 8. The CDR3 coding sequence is TGCAGTGCTCCTCGACCACTAGCGGGACAAGAGACCCAGTACTTC. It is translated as CSAPRPLAGQETQYF.

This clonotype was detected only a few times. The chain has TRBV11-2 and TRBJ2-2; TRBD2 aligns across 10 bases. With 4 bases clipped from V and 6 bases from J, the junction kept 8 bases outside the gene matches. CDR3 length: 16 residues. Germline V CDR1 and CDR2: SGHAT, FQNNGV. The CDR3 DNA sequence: TGTGCCAGCAGCTGGGCCGGGACTAGCGTGTCCGGGGAGCTGTTTTTT. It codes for CASSWAGTSVSGELFF.

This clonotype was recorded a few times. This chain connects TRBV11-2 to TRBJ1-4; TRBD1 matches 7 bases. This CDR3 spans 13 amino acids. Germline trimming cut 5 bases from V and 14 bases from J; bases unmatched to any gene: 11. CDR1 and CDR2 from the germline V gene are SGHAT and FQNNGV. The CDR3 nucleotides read TGTGCCAGCAGCACTGTTATCAGGGGGAGGCTGTTTTTT. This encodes CASSTVIRGRLFF. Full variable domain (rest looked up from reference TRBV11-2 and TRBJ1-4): EAGVAQSPRYKIIEKRQSVAFWCNPISGHATLYWYQQILGQGPKLLIQFQNNGVVDDSQLPKDRFSAERLKGVDSTLKIQPAKLEDSAVYLCASSTVIRGRLFFGSGTQLSVL.

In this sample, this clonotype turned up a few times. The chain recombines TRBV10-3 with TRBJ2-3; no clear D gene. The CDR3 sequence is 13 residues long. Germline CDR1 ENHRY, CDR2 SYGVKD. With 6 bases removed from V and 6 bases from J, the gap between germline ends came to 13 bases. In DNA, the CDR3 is TGTGCCATCAGCCAACTTTCAGCGGATACGCAGTATTTT. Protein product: CAISQLSADTQYF.

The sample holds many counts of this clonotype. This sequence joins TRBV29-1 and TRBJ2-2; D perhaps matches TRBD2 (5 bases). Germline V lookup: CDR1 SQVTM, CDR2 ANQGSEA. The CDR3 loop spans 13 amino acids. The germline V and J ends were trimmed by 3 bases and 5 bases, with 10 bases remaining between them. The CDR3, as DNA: TGCAGCGTTGATGGGTGGGAGACCGGGGAGCTGTTTTTT. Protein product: CSVDGWETGELFF.

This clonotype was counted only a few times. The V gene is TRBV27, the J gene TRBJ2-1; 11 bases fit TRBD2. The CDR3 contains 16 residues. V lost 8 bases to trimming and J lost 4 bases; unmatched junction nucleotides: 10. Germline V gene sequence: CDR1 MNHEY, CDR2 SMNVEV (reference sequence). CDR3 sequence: CASGLAGGTLYNEQFF. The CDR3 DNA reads TGTGCCAGCGGATTAGCGGGAGGGACCCTTTACAATGAGCAGTTCTTC.

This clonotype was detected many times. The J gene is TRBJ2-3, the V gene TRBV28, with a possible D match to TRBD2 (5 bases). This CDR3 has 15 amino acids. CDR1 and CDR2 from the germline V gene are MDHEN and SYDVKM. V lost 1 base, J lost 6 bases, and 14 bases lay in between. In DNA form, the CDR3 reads TGTGCCAGCAGTTTATCTCCTTCTAGCCGGGATACGCAGTATTTT. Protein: CASSLSPSSRDTQYF.

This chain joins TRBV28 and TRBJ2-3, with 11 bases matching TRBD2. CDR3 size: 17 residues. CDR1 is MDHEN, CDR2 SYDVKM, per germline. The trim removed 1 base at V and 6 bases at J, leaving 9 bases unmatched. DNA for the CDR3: TGTGCCAGCAGTTTATTATTAGCGGGAGGGGGCGGCGATACGCAGTATTTT. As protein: CASSLLLAGGGGDTQYF.

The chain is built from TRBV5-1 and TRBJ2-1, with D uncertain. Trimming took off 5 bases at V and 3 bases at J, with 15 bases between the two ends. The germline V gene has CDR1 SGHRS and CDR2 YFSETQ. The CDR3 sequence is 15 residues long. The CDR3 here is CASRTGFGFYNEQFF. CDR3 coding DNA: TGCGCCAGCAGGACCGGGTTTGGGTTCTACAATGAGCAGTTCTTC.